This is a list of T cell receptor beta chains from one sample in a study of identical twins. MiXCR was run by TCRdb on the 5' RACE reads, yielding one entry per CDR3 protein. The sample comprises approximately 1.8 million distinct CDR3 sequences, 32% of which are singletons, and less than 0.35% rests with the top ten. Specimen: cord blood. These receptors came from a newborn girl in good health. Both conserved end residues are part of each CDR3. A D gene is named only where the DNA matches it firmly. Clone size is not always given. Where it is, it says once, few, many or a class for expanded clones.

j_call	clone_size	cdr3_length	d_call	v_call	cdr3_nt	cdr3_aa
TRBJ2-2	-	11	-	TRBV25-1	TGTGCCAGCAGGTGGGCCGGGGAGCTGTTTTTT	CASRWAGELFF
TRBJ2-2	many	13	-	TRBV6-5	TGTGCCAGCAGACTAGCGAACACCGGGGAGCTGTTTTTT	CASRLANTGELFF
TRBJ1-4	-	14	-	TRBV12-3/TRBV12-4	TGTGCCAGCAGTTTTTTGGGAGTGGGGGAAAAACTGTTTTTT	CASSFLGVGEKLFF
TRBJ2-7	-	13	-	TRBV20-1	TGCAGTGCTAGTGTGTCGGGGCTCTGCGAGCAGTACTTC	CSASVSGLCEQYF
TRBJ2-1	few	14	TRBD2	TRBV7-9	TGTGCCAGCAGCCGACTAGCGGGAGAAAGTGAGCAGTTCTTC	CASSRLAGESEQFF
TRBJ2-1	-	14	TRBD2	TRBV14	TGTGCCAGCAGCCCCCGGCTAGCGGACAATGAGCAGTTCTTC	CASSPRLADNEQFF
TRBJ2-5	-	12	-	TRBV27	TGTGCCAGCAGTTCCCCTCCCAATGAGCAGTACTTC	CASSSPPNEQYF
TRBJ1-5	-	15	TRBD1	TRBV28	TGTGCCAGCAGTTTCGCGACAGGGGTCAATCAGCCCCAGCATTTT	CASSFATGVNQPQHF
TRBJ2-2	-	17	TRBD2	TRBV28	TGTGCCAGCAGTTTTCTCACACTAGCGGGAGAGACCGGGGAGCTGTTTTTT	CASSFLTLAGETGELFF
TRBJ2-3	-	15	-	TRBV6-1	TGTGCCAGCAGTGAGCTTGAGGGTTGGAGGGATACGCAGTATTTT	CASSELEGWRDTQYF
TRBJ2-5	few	13	-	TRBV20-1	TGCAGTGCTCCTCCGGGACCGCTACGAGCGCAGTACTTC	CSAPPGPLRAQYF
TRBJ2-1	few	14	TRBD2	TRBV5-1	TGCGCCAGCAGAAATAGCGGGAGGGCCCCTGAGCAGTTCTTC	CASRNSGRAPEQFF
TRBJ2-7	few	16	TRBD2	TRBV27	TGTGCCAGCAGTTTTAGAGAGGGAGGGGCGGGATACGAGCAGTACTTC	CASSFREGGAGYEQYF
TRBJ2-7	once	13	TRBD2	TRBV28	TGTGCCAGCAGGATAGGACTAGCGGGAGGGCAGTACTTC	CASRIGLAGGQYF
TRBJ2-3	-	15	-	TRBV3-1	TGTGCCAGCAGCCAAGGTTCCTACGCCACAGATACGCAGTATTTT	CASSQGSYATDTQYF
TRBJ2-7	-	19	TRBD2	TRBV14	TGTGCCAGCAGCCAAGGTCCCCCAGTCTCTAGCGGCCCCTACAATGAGCAGTACTTC	CASSQGPPVSSGPYNEQYF
TRBJ2-4	-	14	-	TRBV28	TGTGCCAGCAGTTTATTTGGCACGAAAAACATTCAGTACTTC	CASSLFGTKNIQYF
TRBJ1-6	-	14	-	TRBV27	TGTGCCAGCAGTTGGGCCAGGTCCAATTCACCCCTCCACTTT	CASSWARSNSPLHF
TRBJ2-1	few	15	-	TRBV5-1	TGCGCCAGCAGCTTCGAAACAACTGGGGGAACTGAGCAGTTCTTC	CASSFETTGGTEQFF
TRBJ2-7	-	12	-	TRBV7-9	TGTGCCAGCAGCCGGGCAGTCTACGAGCAGTACTTC	CASSRAVYEQYF
TRBJ2-7	-	11	-	TRBV2	TGTGCCAGCAGTTTTGCAGGGTCGTGGTACTTC	CASSFAGSWYF
TRBJ2-5	few	15	-	TRBV7-8	TGTGCCAGCAGCTTAGATCGTGACAACCAAGAGACCCAGTACTTC	CASSLDRDNQETQYF
TRBJ2-7	-	16	TRBD2	TRBV28	TGTGCCAGCAGTTTAGGGTCGCTAGCGGGAGATGTCGAGCAGTACTTC	CASSLGSLAGDVEQYF
TRBJ2-2	-	13	-	TRBV20-1	TGCAGTGCTAGAGATCGGGGCGGCGGGGAGCTGTTTTTT	CSARDRGGGELFF
TRBJ2-1	few	16	TRBD2	TRBV10-3	TGTGCCATCAGTGACACTAGCGGCCCCTCCTACAATGAGCAGTTCTTC	CAISDTSGPSYNEQFF
TRBJ1-5	-	13	-	TRBV20-1	TGCAGTGCTAGACTAGGGGTTAATCGGCCCCAGCATTTT	CSARLGVNRPQHF
TRBJ2-4	many	16	-	TRBV28	TGTGCCAGCAGACCCCAGGGACGGCTAGCCAAAAACATTCAGTACTTC	CASRPQGRLAKNIQYF
TRBJ2-2	few	15	-	TRBV5-5	TGTGCCAGCAGCTTAAAGGACGGAAACACCGGGGAGCTGTTTTTT	CASSLKDGNTGELFF
TRBJ2-7	few	16	-	TRBV14	TGTGCCAGCAGCCAAGATGGTCTGACCGAGTTTGGGGAGCAGTACTTC	CASSQDGLTEFGEQYF
TRBJ2-3	few	16	TRBD1	TRBV3-1	TGTGCCAGCAGCCACGTACCGGGACAGGGGATTGATACGCAGTATTTT	CASSHVPGQGIDTQYF
TRBJ1-2	-	15	TRBD1	TRBV6-5	TGTGCCAGCAGTTACGGTAACAGGGGCAAGGATGGCTACACCTTC	CASSYGNRGKDGYTF
TRBJ2-1	-	16	-	TRBV20-1	TGCAGTGCCGTGGAGCGCCGGGGCCGAGCCTACAATGAGCAGTTCTTC	CSAVERRGRAYNEQFF
TRBJ2-1	-	15	-	TRBV24-1	TGTGCCACCAGTGATCTGCCCCGGGGACCCAATGAGCAGTTCTTC	CATSDLPRGPNEQFF
TRBJ2-2	-	15	-	TRBV7-2	TGTGCCAGCAGCCGATCGGTACAGGGACCCGGGGAGCTGTTTTTT	CASSRSVQGPGELFF
TRBJ2-1	-	12	TRBD1	TRBV29-1	TGCAGCGTTGGGACAGGGCCTTACGAGCAGTTCTTC	CSVGTGPYEQFF
TRBJ1-1	many	12	-	TRBV9	TGTGCCAGCAGCGTAGGGGGCACTGAAGCTTTCTTT	CASSVGGTEAFF
TRBJ1-5	-	15	-	TRBV28	TGTGCCAGCAGTTTAGGGTGGAGGAGCAATCAGCCCCAGCATTTT	CASSLGWRSNQPQHF
TRBJ1-4	few	12	-	TRBV6-1	TGTGCCAGCAGGGGAGGGGGTGAAAAACTGTTTTTT	CASRGGGEKLFF
TRBJ2-5	-	15	TRBD2	TRBV20-1	TGCAGTGCTAGAATCCCGGGACTAGCGACGGAGACCCAGTACTTC	CSARIPGLATETQYF
TRBJ1-2	-	15	TRBD1	TRBV11-2	TGTGCCAGCAACTGGGGACAGGGTCCTTACTATGGCTACACCTTC	CASNWGQGPYYGYTF
TRBJ2-7	many	14	TRBD1	TRBV7-2	TGTGCCAGCAGCCGGGACAGGTACTCCTACGAGCAGTACTTC	CASSRDRYSYEQYF
TRBJ2-3	few	15	TRBD1	TRBV19	TGTGCCAGTAGGCTCCGGGACAGCCCCACAGATACGCAGTATTTT	CASRLRDSPTDTQYF